The 12 T cell receptor beta chains given below trace back to one sample, sequenced in a study of blood T cell repertoires in COVID-19. Assay used: immunoSEQ multiplex PCR; TCRdb lists only in-frame clones, some missing. The sample includes 300,000 to 350,000 clones, about 87% of them seen just once. Sequenced: peripheral blood. The receptors originated from a woman aged 25-40 years with COVID-19, enrolled during active disease.

The chain is built from TRBV19 and TRBJ1-5, with 8 nucleotides matching TRBD1. The ends lost 1 base at V and 11 bases at J; junction bases unmatched: 16. Germline loops: CDR1 LNHDA, CDR2 SQIVND (reference sequence). The CDR3 runs 17 residues. This chain's CDR3 is CASSIAPSTGVGGAQHF. CDR3 nucleotides: TGTGCCAGTAGTATAGCTCCTTCGACAGGGGTCGGAGGGGCCCAGCATTTT.

V is TRBV30 and J is TRBJ1-2; the D gene is possibly TRBD1 (6 bases). Germline V gives CDR1 GTSNPN, CDR2 SVGIG (reference sequence). The CDR3 consists of 12 residues. V lost 3 bases and J 8 bases, leaving 13 bases between the germline ends. CDR3 nucleotide sequence: TGTGCCTGGAGATTTGGGGGCTGGGGCTACACCTTC. Translated, it gives CAWRFGGWGYTF.

A few counts support this clone. The J gene is TRBJ1-1, the V gene TRBV2; no firm D call. Germline V lookup: CDR1 SNHLY, CDR2 FYNNEI. The CDR3 spans 14 residues. With 0 bases removed from V and 2 bases from J, the gap between germline ends came to 7 bases. The CDR3 DNA reads TGTGCCAGCAGTGAAGCTAACAGAAACACTGAAGCTTTCTTT. Translated: CASSEANRNTEAFF.

The gene calls are TRBV6-1 and TRBJ1-3; no firm D call. The V end lost 0 bases, the J end lost 0 bases, and 12 bases lay between the germline ends. CDR1 is MNHNS, CDR2 SASEGT, per germline. The CDR3 consists of 17 residues. The CDR3 loop reads CASSEARLRSSGNTIYF. The CDR3 DNA sequence: TGTGCCAGCAGTGAAGCGCGTTTACGGAGCTCTGGAAACACCATATATTTT.

V usage is TRBV27 and J usage is TRBJ2-5; D unclear. CDR1 MNHEY and CDR2 SMNVEV come from the germline V gene (reference sequence). The CDR3 totals 13 residues. Trimming took off 5 bases at V and 1 base at J, with 8 bases between the two ends. Here the CDR3 DNA reads TGTGCCAGCAGTAGTATCAGCCAAGAGACCCAGTACTTC. It translates to CASSSISQETQYF.

The V call is TRBV19, the J call TRBJ1-5, with a weak D call TRBD1 (6 bases). Germline values: CDR1 LNHDA, CDR2 SQIVND (reference sequence). Trimming took off 8 bases at V and 3 bases at J, with 11 bases between the two ends. This CDR3 comprises 13 residues. The CDR3 DNA is TGTGCCAGTCGGACGGGACACAATCAGCCCCAGCATTTT. This gives the protein CASRTGHNQPQHF.

The chain combines TRBV5-4 with TRBJ2-5, with TRBD2 matching over 9 bases. CDR1 and CDR2 from the germline V gene are SGHNT and YYREEE (reference sequence). The CDR3 runs 16 residues. The V and J ends lost 1 base and 0 bases, in that order; junction bases with no gene match: 4. In nucleotides, the CDR3 is TGTGCCAGCAGCTTGAGGGGCGGGGGGGACCAAGAGACCCAGTACTTC. It yields the protein CASSLRGGGDQETQYF.

The rearrangement links TRBV5-6 to TRBJ2-5, with D possibly being TRBD1 (6 bases). Germline CDR1 reads SGHDT; CDR2 reads YYEEEE. CDR3 size: 14 residues. V was clipped by 4 bases and J by 2 bases, with 12 bases between them. As DNA, the CDR3 is TGTGCCAGCAGCCCAGGGGTGTTTCAAGAGACCCAGTACTTC. Translated, it gives CASSPGVFQETQYF.

The CDR3 DNA reads TGTGCCAGCAGCTTAGGGGCGGGGAGGACTGAAGCTTTCTTT. Amino acids: CASSLGAGRTEAFF. The V call is TRBV7-6, the J call TRBJ1-1; D unresolved. Trimming took off 1 base at V and 5 bases at J, with 11 bases between the two ends. This CDR3 is built from 14 residues. The germline V gene encodes CDR1 SGHVS and CDR2 FNYEAQ.

This clone appeared a few times. The J gene is TRBJ2-3, the V gene TRBV3-1 (or the pseudogene TRBV3-2); D may be TRBD2 (6 bases). The germline V gene has CDR1 LGHDT and CDR2 YNNKEL (reference sequence). Trimming left V 4 bases short and J 5 bases short, with 16 bases between. CDR3 length: 15 amino acids. CDR3 coding DNA: TGTGCCAGCAGCCCCCGGGACTCCACTAGAGATACGCAGTATTTT. Translation gives CASSPRDSTRDTQYF.

The J gene is TRBJ1-5, the V gene TRBV19, with no clear D. V lost 5 bases and J lost 1, with 21 bases in between. CDR1 and CDR2 from the germline V gene are LNHDA and SQIVND (reference sequence). This CDR3 contains 18 residues. CDR3 DNA sequence: TGTGCCAGTAGTCTCCTGGGCGCGCGGGTAATCAGCAATCAGCCCCAGCATTTT. Protein product: CASSLLGARVISNQPQHF.

This chain connects TRBV2 to TRBJ1-5; perhaps TRBD1 as D (6 bases). Germline assignment: CDR1 SNHLY and CDR2 FYNNEI. The CDR3 is 15 residues long. V was trimmed by 5 bases and J by 0 bases, leaving 11 bases between them. The CDR3 sequence is CASSLWDNSNQPQHF. For the CDR3, the DNA is TGTGCCAGCAGTCTTTGGGACAATAGCAATCAGCCCCAGCATTTT.